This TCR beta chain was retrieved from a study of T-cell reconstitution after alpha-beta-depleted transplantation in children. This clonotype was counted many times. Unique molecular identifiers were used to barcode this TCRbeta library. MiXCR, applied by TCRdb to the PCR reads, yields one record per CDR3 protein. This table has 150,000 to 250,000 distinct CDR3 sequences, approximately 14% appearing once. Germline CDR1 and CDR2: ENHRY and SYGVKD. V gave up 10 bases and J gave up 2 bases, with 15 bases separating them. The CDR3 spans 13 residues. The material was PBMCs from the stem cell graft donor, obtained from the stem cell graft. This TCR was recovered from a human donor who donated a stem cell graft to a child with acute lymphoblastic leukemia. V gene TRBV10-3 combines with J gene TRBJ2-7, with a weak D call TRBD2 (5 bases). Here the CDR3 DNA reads TGTGCCAGCCCCAGCGGAAACACCTACGAGCAGTACTTC. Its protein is CASPSGNTYEQYF.